The text below deals with one T cell receptor (beta chain). Its antigen is unidentified. This CDR3 has 14 residues. The V gene's germline CDR1 is SGHTA and CDR2 FQGNSA. Trimming took 5 bases from V and 6 from J; bases not matched to a gene: 6. Measured with immunoSEQ multiplex PCR; TCRdb has only the in-frame clones, and not every one. Of tens of thousands of clones listed, less than 80% were seen once; the top ten hold 36%. This entry comes from a study of T cells in localized non-small cell lung cancer. Broader study findings: Only one tumor region was sequenced, so heterogeneity remains possible. Elevated blood T cell density was associated with longer overall survival. In uninvolved adjacent lung, T cell clonality reached its highest value, exceeding tumor. Appearances in adjacent lung were noted for a median about 50 of the top 100 tumor clones.

This receptor was taken from a male donor at least 60 years old with stage II squamous cell lung carcinoma. Sequences were derived from peripheral blood, sampled before any cancer treatment. The chain has TRBV7-2 and TRBJ2-1; TRBD2 matches 8 bases. The CDR3 bases are TGTGCCAGCAGCCCAATAGCGGGAACCAATGAGCAGTTCTTC. Protein: CASSPIAGTNEQFF.